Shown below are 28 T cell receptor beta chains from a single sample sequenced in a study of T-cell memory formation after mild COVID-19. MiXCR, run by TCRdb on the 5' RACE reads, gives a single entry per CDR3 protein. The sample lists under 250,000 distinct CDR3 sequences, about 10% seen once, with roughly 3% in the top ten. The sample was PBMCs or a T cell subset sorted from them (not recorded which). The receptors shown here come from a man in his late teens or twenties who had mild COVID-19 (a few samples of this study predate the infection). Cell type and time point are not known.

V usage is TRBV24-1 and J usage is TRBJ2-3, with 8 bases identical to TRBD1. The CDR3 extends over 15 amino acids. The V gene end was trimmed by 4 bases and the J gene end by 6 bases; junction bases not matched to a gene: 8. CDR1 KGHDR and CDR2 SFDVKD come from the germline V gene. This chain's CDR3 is CATSDPGTGLDTQYF. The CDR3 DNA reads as TGTGCCACCAGTGACCCCGGGACAGGATTGGATACGCAGTATTTT.

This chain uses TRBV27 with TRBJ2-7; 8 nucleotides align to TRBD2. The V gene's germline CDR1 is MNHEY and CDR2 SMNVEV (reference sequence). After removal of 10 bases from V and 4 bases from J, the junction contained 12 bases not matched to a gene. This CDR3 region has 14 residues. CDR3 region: CATRAGALSYEQYV. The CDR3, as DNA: TGTGCCACCCGAGCGGGGGCCCTTTCATACGAGCAGTACGTC.

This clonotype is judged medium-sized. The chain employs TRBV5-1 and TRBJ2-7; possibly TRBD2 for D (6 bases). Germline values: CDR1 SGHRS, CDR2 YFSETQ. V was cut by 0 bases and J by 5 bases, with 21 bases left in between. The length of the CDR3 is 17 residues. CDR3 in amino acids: CASSLGWASGGKDEQYF. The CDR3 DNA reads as TGCGCCAGCAGCTTGGGATGGGCGTCTGGGGGGAAGGACGAGCAGTACTTC.

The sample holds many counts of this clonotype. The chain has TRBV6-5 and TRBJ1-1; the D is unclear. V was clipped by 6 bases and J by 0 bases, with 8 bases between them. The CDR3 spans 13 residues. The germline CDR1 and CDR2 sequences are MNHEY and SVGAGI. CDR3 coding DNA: TGTGCCAGCAGCCCTACCGTGAACACTGAAGCTTTCTTT. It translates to CASSPTVNTEAFF.

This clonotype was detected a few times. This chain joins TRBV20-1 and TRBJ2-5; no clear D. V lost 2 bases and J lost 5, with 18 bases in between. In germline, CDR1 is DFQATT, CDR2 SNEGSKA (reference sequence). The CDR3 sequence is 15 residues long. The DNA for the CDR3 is TGCAGTGCTAGACACCCAGTAGACGCCGCGGAGACCCAGTACTTC. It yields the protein CSARHPVDAAETQYF.

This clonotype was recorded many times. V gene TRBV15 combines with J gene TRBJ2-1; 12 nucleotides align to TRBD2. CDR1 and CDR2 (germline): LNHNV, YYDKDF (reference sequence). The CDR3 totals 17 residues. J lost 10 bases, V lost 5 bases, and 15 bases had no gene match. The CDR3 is CATSGGLAGRSNSEQFF. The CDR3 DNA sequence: TGTGCCACCAGCGGCGGACTAGCGGGGAGATCCAATAGCGAGCAGTTCTTC.

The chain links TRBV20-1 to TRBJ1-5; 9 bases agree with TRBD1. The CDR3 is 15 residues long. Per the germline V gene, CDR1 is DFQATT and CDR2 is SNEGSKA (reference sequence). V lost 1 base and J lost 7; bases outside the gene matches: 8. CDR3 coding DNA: TGCAGTGCTAGAGGGGGACAGGGAGTATTCCAGCCCCAGCATTTT. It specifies CSARGGQGVFQPQHF.

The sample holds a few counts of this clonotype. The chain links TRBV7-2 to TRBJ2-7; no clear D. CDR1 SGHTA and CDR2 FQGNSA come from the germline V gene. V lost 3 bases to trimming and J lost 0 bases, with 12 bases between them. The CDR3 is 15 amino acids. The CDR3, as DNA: TGTGCCAGCAGCTTCAGGACCAGGAGCTCCTACGAGCAGTACGTC. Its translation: CASSFRTRSSYEQYV.

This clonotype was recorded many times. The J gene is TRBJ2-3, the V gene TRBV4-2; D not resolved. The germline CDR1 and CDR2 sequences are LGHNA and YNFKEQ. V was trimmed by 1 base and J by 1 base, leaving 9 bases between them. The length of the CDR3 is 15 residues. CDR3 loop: CASSQGDLGTDTQYF. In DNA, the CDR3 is TGTGCCAGCAGCCAAGGGGATTTAGGCACAGATACGCAGTATTTT.

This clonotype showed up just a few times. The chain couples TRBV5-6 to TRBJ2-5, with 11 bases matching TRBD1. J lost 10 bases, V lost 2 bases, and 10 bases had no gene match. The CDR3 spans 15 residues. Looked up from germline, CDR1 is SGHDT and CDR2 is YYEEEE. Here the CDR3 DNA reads TGTGCCAGCAGCTTTTTAGGGACAGGGGGGGAGGGCCAGTACTTC. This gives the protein CASSFLGTGGEGQYF.

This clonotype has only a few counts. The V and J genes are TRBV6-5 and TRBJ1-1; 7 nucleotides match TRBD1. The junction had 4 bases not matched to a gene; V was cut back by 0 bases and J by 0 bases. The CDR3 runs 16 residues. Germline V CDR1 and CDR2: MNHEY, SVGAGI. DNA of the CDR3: TGTGCCAGCAGTTACTCGACAGGGCCCCTGAACACTGAAGCTTTCTTT. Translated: CASSYSTGPLNTEAFF.

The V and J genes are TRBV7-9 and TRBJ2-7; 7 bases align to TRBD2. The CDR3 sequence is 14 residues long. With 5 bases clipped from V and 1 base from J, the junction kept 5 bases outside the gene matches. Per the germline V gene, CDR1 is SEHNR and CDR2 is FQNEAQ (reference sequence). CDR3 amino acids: CASSPHGGSYEQYF. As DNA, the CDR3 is TGTGCCAGCAGCCCCCACGGGGGGTCCTACGAGCAGTACTTC.

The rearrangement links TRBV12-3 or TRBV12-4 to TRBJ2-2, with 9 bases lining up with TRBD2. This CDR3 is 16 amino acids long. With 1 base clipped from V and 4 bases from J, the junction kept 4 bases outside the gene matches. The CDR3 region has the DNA TGTGCCAGCAGTTTAGTAGCGGGGGCGAGCACCGGGGAGCTGTTTTTT. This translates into CASSLVAGASTGELFF.

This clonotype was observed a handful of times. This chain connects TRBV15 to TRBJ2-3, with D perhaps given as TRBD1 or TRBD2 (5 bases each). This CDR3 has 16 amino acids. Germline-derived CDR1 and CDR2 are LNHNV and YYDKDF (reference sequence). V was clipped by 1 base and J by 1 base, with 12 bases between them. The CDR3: CATSRVGAHRTDTQYF. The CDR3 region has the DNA TGTGCCACCAGCAGAGTCGGGGCGCATCGCACAGATACGCAGTATTTT. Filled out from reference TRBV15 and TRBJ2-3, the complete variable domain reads DAMVIQNPRYQVTQFGKPVTLSCSQTLNHNVMYWYQQKSSQAPKLLFHYYDKDFNNEADTPDNFQSRRPNTSFCFLDIRSPGLGDTAMYLCATSRVGAHRTDTQYFGPGTRLTVL.

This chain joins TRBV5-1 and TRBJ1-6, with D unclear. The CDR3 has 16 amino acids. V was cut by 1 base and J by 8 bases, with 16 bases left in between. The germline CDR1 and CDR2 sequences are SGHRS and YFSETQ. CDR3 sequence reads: CASSLRWGNMDSPLHF. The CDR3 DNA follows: TGCGCCAGCAGCTTGAGGTGGGGAAACATGGATTCACCCCTCCACTTT.

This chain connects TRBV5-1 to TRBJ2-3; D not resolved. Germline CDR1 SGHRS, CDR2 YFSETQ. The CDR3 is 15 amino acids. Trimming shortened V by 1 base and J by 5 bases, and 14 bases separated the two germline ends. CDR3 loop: CASSLKSGDGDTQYF. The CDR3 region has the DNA TGCGCCAGCAGCTTGAAGTCAGGAGATGGAGATACGCAGTATTTT.

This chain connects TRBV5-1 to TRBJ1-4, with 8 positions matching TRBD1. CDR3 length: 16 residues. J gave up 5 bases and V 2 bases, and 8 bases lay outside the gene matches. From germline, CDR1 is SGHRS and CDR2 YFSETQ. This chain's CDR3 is CASSFGQGRANEKLFF. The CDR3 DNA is TGCGCCAGCAGCTTCGGACAGGGAAGGGCAAATGAAAAACTGTTTTTT.

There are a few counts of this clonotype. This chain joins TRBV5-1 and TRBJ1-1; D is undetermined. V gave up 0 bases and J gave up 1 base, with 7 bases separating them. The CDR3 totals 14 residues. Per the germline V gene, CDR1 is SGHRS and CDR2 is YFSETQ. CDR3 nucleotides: TGCGCCAGCAGCTTGGTCACGGCGAACACTGAAGCTTTCTTT. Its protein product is CASSLVTANTEAFF.

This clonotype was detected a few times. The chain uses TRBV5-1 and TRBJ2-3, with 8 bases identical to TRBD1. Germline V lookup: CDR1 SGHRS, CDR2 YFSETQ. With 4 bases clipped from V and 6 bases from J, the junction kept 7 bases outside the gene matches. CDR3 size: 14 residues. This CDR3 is CASSVGQAGDTQYF. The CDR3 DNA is TGCGCCAGCAGCGTGGGACAGGCTGGGGATACGCAGTATTTT.

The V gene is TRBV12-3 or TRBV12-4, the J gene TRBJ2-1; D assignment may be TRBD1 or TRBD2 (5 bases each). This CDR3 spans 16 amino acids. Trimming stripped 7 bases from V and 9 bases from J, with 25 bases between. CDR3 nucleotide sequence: TGTGCCAGCAAATGGGGCCTACCCAACGGGGTTGGTGAGCAGTTCTTC. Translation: CASKWGLPNGVGEQFF.

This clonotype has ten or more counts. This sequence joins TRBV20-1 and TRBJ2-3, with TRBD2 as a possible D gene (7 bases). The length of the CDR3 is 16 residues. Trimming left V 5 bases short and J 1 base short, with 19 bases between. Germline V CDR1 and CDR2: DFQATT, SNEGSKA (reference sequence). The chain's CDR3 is CSAPPAGGGRTDTQYF. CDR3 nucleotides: TGCAGTGCTCCCCCCGCGGGCGGGGGCCGCACAGATACGCAGTATTTT.

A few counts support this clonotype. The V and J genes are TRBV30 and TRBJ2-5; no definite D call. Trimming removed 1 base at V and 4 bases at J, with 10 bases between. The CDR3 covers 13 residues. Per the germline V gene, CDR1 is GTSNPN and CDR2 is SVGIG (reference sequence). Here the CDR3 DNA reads TGTGCCTGGAGTGCAGGAACCCGAGAGACCCAGTACTTC. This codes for CAWSAGTRETQYF. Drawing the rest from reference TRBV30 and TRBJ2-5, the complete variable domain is SQTIHQWPATLVQPVGSPLSLECTVEGTSNPNLYWYRQAAGRGLQLLFYSVGIGQISSEVPQNLSASRPQDRQFILSSKKLLLSDSGFYLCAWSAGTRETQYFGPGTRLLVL.

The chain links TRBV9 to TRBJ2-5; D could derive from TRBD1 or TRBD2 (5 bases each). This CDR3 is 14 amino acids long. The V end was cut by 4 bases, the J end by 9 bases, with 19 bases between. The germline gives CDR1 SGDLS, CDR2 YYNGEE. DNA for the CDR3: TGTGCCAGCAGCAATCCGGGACCCTCGCCCGCCCAGTACTTC. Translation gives CASSNPGPSPAQYF.

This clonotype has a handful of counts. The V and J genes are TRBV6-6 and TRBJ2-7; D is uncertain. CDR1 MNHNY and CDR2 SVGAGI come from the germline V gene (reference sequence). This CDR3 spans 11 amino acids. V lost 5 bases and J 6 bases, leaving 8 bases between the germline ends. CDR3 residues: CASSDLGEQYF. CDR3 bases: TGTGCCAGCAGTGACCTGGGCGAGCAGTACTTC.

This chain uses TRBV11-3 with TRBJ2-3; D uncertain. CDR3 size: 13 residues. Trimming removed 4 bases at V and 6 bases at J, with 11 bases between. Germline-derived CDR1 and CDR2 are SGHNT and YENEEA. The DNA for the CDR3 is TGTGCCAGCAGCTCATTTATGATGGATACGCAGTATTTT. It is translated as CASSSFMMDTQYF.

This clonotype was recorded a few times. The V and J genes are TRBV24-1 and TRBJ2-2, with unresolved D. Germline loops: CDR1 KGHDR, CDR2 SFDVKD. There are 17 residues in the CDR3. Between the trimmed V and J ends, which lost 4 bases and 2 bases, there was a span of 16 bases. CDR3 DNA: TGTGCCACCAGTGAGCGTCGCACGGCCGGCAACACCGGGGAGCTGTTTTTT. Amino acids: CATSERRTAGNTGELFF.

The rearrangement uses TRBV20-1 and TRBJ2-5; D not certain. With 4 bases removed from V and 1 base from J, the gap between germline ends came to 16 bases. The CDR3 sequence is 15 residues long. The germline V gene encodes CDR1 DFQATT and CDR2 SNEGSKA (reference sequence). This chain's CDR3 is CSATAPAVVQETQYF. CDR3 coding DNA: TGCAGTGCTACCGCACCCGCGGTCGTCCAAGAGACCCAGTACTTC.

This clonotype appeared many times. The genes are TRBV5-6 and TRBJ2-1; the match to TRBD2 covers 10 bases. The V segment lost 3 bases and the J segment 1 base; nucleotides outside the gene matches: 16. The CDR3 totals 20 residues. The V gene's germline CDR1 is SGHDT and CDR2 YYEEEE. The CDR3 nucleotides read TGTGCCAGCAGCTCGATGTTCGGCGGTAGCGGGGGGCCTTCCTACAATGAGCAGTTCTTC. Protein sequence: CASSSMFGGSGGPSYNEQFF.